This T cell receptor (beta chain) was retrieved from a study of neurological immune-mediated disorders (dated 2019 in TCRdb). Describing the broader study: Among the approximately 35 multiple sclerosis patients, relapsing-remitting MS accounted for around 31 and secondary progressive MS accounted for 3. The 95 to 120 TCR-beta libraries included longitudinal samples, technical triplicates and paired sorted CD4+ and CD8+ T-cell subsets alongside PBMC samples. The study compared peripheral blood TCR-beta repertoires of HTLV-I-associated myelopathy (HAM/TSP) patients, multiple sclerosis patients and healthy controls using UMI-based sequencing. Of the roughly 70 subjects in the cohort, roughly 14 were HAM/TSP patients, around 35 were multiple sclerosis patients, and some 20 were healthy controls. General conclusions and limits of the study: Across subjects, expanded clones never shared an identical CDR3 amino acid sequence, which suggests that the TCR-beta repertoires in every group were private. TCR clonal expansion was greatest in HAM/TSP patients and smallest in MS patients, who ranked below even healthy controls. In a phylogenetic analysis, the repertoires of 18 out of 34 MS patients fell into a single cluster of related CDR3 sequences, pointing to a possible signature at the repertoire level. No clinical or MRI features were associated with the MS cluster, and the authors said that larger cohorts are needed.

For unsorted PBMC libraries, 2 million PBMCs were used after storage in RNAlater at -80 degrees C until RNA extraction. The multiple sclerosis patients were enrolled in a US clinical protocol that evaluated disease progression with magnetic resonance imaging. Peripheral blood was subjected to Ficoll-Hypaque density gradient centrifugation to isolate PBMCs, which were then cryopreserved in liquid nitrogen. V loses 0 bases of germline sequence and J loses 1 base, and the interval between the two ends is 9 bases. The CDR3 measures 15 amino acids from cysteine to phenylalanine. Only the CDR3 DNA stays, 45 bases, in frame from base 1. CDR1 and CDR2 are drawn from the germline V gene: MGHRA, YSYEKL. This clonotype was recorded many times. What antigen it recognizes has not been identified. The record has no base qualities; no much larger clone is one base away. cDNA synthesis used template-switch 5'RACE with a primer carrying a 10-nucleotide random unique molecular identifier tagging each TCR transcript. Each sequencing run produced over 190 million TCR-beta sequences covering 15-18 subjects. The RNeasy kit was used to extract total RNA. The KAPA Real-time Library Amplification kit was used to amplify TCR-beta VDJ regions with primers for the TCR constant region and the 5'RACE anchor. Sample indexes and Illumina adaptors were added in a first PCR, after which library yield was increased in a second PCR. The roughly 650 bp TCR product was size-selected on a 2% E-gel SizeSelection system after Ampure bead purification. Before pooling, library quality was assessed on a Bioanalyzer, concentration was determined with Qubit, and library quantification was performed with the Kapa Library Quantification kit. An Illumina HiSeq 2500 was used to sequence the libraries paired-end at 2 x 150 bp. To increase sequence diversity, about 25-31% phiX was spiked into each library pool. On the study's bioinformatics: The quality-filtered reads were processed with the UMI-based MiGEC pipeline, whose error correction step removed more than 90% of the raw TCR sequences. VDJ genes were aligned to IMGT germline references, and each clonotype was defined by a unique CDR3 amino acid sequence together with V-J genes. Clonal expansion, Shannon diversity and CDR3 relatedness (CalcPairwiseDistances, ClusterSamples) were evaluated with VDJtools, and phylogenetic trees were built with CLCbio workbench. Using coefficient-of-variation modelling across technical triplicates, the study counted a clone as expanded if it had at least 8 unique UMIs. The public reads were reprocessed in TCRdb via fastp at Q25 and MiXCR, keeping in-frame beta chains. One record per CDR3 amino acid sequence lists the most common genes and DNA. TCRdb, rather than the study authors, made the V and J calls. The sample contains 75,000 to 80,000 distinct CDR3 sequences, less than 5.5% of them found a single time. Together, the top ten hold 2% to 2.5% of the sample.

This TCR was recovered from a woman aged 25 to 45 with multiple sclerosis. Rearrangement joined TRBV4-1 to TRBJ2-5, and TRBD1 may be the D gene, going by 5 matching bases. Sequencing was done on a sample of PBMCs. The DNA is as follows: TGCGCCAGCAGCCAAGAAAACAGGCTCCAAGAGACCCAGTACTTC. Its coded protein is CASSQENRLQETQYF.